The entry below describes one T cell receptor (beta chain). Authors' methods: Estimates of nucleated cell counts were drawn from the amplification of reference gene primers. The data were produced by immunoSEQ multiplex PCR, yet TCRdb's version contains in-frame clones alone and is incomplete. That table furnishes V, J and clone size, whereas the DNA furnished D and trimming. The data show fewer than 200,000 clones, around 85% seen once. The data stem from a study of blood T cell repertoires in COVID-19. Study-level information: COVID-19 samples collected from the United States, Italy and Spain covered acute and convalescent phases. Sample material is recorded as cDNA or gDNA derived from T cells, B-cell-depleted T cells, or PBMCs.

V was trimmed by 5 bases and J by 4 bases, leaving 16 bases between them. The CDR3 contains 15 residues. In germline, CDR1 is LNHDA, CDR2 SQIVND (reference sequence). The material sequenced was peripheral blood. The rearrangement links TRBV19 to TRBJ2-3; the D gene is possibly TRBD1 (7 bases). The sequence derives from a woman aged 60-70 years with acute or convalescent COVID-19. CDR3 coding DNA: TGTGCCAGTAGTGGCGGCAGGGGGGCATCAGATACGCAGTATTTT. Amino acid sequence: CASSGGRGASDTQYF.